These T cell receptor beta chains were read from a single sample in a study of Ad26.COV2.S vaccination and SARS-CoV-2 variants. The data were produced by immunoSEQ multiplex PCR, yet TCRdb's version contains in-frame clones alone and is incomplete. The sample records roughly 700,000 clones, roughly 90% being singletons. This specimen consisted of peripheral blood, obtained in a trial of Ad26.COV2.S vaccine versus placebo. Source of these receptors: a person aged 18-65 years who received the Ad26.COV2.S COVID-19 vaccine or a placebo. Both conserved end residues are part of each CDR3. Each record gives: clone size, J gene, V gene, D gene, CDR3 protein, CDR3 DNA. D genes are given only for firm matches. Expanded clones get a size class; other rows say once, few or many, or leave the size out.

size: NA
J: TRBJ2-3
V: TRBV7-9
D: NA
CDR3: CASSLPPGGTDTQYF
DNA: TGTGCCAGCAGCTTACCCCCCGGGGGCACAGATACGCAGTATTTT

size: many
J: TRBJ2-7
V: TRBV6-4
D: NA
CDR3: CASSDPPEQTEYEQYF
DNA: TGTGCCAGCAGTGACCCGCCCGAACAGACCGAATACGAGCAGTACTTC

size: NA
J: TRBJ2-2
V: TRBV6-5
D: NA
CDR3: CASSYVTNTGELFF
DNA: TGTGCCAGCAGTTACGTGACGAACACCGGGGAGCTGTTTTTT

size: once
J: TRBJ2-6
V: TRBV6-1
D: NA
CDR3: CASSERGANVLTF
DNA: TGTGCCAGCAGTGAACGTGGGGCCAACGTCCTGACTTTC

size: NA
J: TRBJ2-2
V: TRBV7-2
D: NA
CDR3: CASSRDPGRDTGELFF
DNA: TGTGCCAGCAGCCGCGACCCGGGGCGGGACACCGGGGAGCTGTTTTTT

size: NA
J: TRBJ1-1
V: TRBV6-5
D: TRBD1
CDR3: CASSSPGQGGTEAFF
DNA: TGTGCCAGCAGCTCTCCCGGACAGGGGGGAACTGAAGCTTTCTTT

size: NA
J: TRBJ1-2
V: TRBV18
D: TRBD1
CDR3: CASSPGQRRRGYTF
DNA: TGTGCCAGCTCACCGGGACAGAGGCGCCGGGGCTACACCTTC

size: NA
J: TRBJ2-1
V: TRBV5-6
D: NA
CDR3: CASSTNRRSYNEQFF
DNA: TGTGCCAGCAGCACAAACCGGAGATCCTACAATGAGCAGTTCTTC

size: NA
J: TRBJ2-3
V: TRBV19
D: NA
CDR3: CASSPLISTDTQYF
DNA: TGTGCCAGTAGCCCGCTCATTAGCACAGATACGCAGTATTTT

size: NA
J: TRBJ1-6
V: TRBV21-1
D: NA
CDR3: CASSKLYRGLNSPLHF
DNA: TGTGCCAGCAGCAAACTCTACAGGGGATTGAATTCACCCCTCCACTTT

size: NA
J: TRBJ2-7
V: TRBV27
D: NA
CDR3: CASSLAFISGPGLYEQYF
DNA: TGTGCCAGCAGTTTGGCCTTCATCAGCGGACCGGGCCTCTACGAGCAGTACTTC

size: NA
J: TRBJ1-4
V: TRBV6-5
D: NA
CDR3: CASKAGKGKLFF
DNA: TGTGCCAGCAAAGCCGGGAAGGGAAAACTGTTTTTT

size: NA
J: TRBJ1-2
V: TRBV6-5
D: TRBD1
CDR3: CASRYRGDGYGYTF
DNA: TGTGCCAGCAGGTACAGGGGAGATGGCTATGGCTACACCTTC

size: NA
J: TRBJ2-3
V: TRBV4-2
D: NA
CDR3: CASSQEIAGGGDTQYF
DNA: TGTGCCAGCAGCCAAGAGATAGCCGGAGGGGGAGATACGCAGTATTTT

size: NA
J: TRBJ1-2
V: TRBV12-5
D: TRBD1
CDR3: CASGFGTVYGYTF
DNA: TGTGCTAGTGGTTTCGGGACAGTCTATGGCTACACCTTC

size: NA
J: TRBJ2-7
V: TRBV6-5
D: NA
CDR3: CASSLNRLSYEQYF
DNA: TGTGCCAGCAGCCTGAACAGGCTTTCCTACGAGCAGTACTTC

size: NA
J: TRBJ1-2
V: TRBV6-5
D: TRBD1
CDR3: CASSPGTVYGYTF
DNA: TGTGCCAGCAGTCCCGGGACAGTCTATGGCTACACCTTC

size: NA
J: TRBJ2-7
V: TRBV5-6
D: NA
CDR3: CASSLNLNYEQYF
DNA: TGTGCCAGCAGCTTGAACCTCAACTACGAGCAGTACTTC

size: NA
J: TRBJ2-2
V: TRBV15
D: NA
CDR3: CATGPPALPNTGELFF
DNA: TGTGCCACCGGTCCCCCTGCCCTACCGAACACCGGGGAGCTGTTTTTT

size: NA
J: TRBJ2-3
V: TRBV25-1
D: TRBD2
CDR3: CASSGVSGMEDTQYF
DNA: TGTGCCAGCAGTGGGGTTAGCGGGATGGAAGATACGCAGTATTTT

size: NA
J: TRBJ2-7
V: TRBV19
D: NA
CDR3: CASTPLRYEQYF
DNA: TGTGCCAGTACCCCCCTCCGCTACGAGCAGTACTTC

size: once
J: TRBJ2-3
V: TRBV3-1/TRBV3-2
D: NA
CDR3: CASSQVLGRNTDTQYF
DNA: TGTGCCAGCAGCCAGGTTCTAGGGCGGAACACAGATACGCAGTATTTT

size: NA
J: TRBJ2-3
V: TRBV9
D: TRBD2
CDR3: CASSVGAGGTDTQYF
DNA: TGTGCCAGCAGCGTAGGGGCGGGAGGGACAGATACGCAGTATTTT

size: NA
J: TRBJ1-2
V: TRBV27
D: NA
CDR3: CASSHGQLPHGYTF
DNA: TGTGCCAGCAGTCATGGACAGCTCCCCCATGGCTACACCTTC

size: NA
J: TRBJ2-6
V: TRBV12-5
D: NA
CDR3: CASGPGRPLSGANVLTF
DNA: TGTGCTAGTGGCCCAGGACGGCCTCTCTCTGGGGCCAACGTCCTGACTTTC

size: NA
J: TRBJ1-5
V: TRBV21-1
D: NA
CDR3: CASSTGEPSPMLNQPQHF
DNA: TGTGCCAGCAGCACCGGGGAACCATCTCCTATGCTAAATCAGCCCCAGCATTTT

size: NA
J: TRBJ2-3
V: TRBV11-2
D: TRBD2
CDR3: CASSLEVASGFTDTQYF
DNA: TGTGCCAGCAGCTTAGAGGTGGCTAGCGGTTTCACAGATACGCAGTATTTT

size: NA
J: TRBJ2-1
V: TRBV7-9
D: NA
CDR3: CASSLSGGSYNEQFF
DNA: TGTGCCAGCAGCCTCTCCGGGGGATCCTACAATGAGCAGTTCTTC

size: NA
J: TRBJ1-5
V: TRBV6-5
D: TRBD1
CDR3: CASSLTGGGNQPQHF
DNA: TGTGCCAGCAGTTTAACAGGGGGCGGCAATCAGCCCCAGCATTTT

size: NA
J: TRBJ2-7
V: TRBV7-6
D: TRBD1
CDR3: CASSRTGGAEQYF
DNA: TGTGCCAGCAGCCGGACAGGGGGGGCCGAGCAGTACTTC

size: NA
J: TRBJ2-1
V: TRBV2
D: NA
CDR3: CASSLYNEQFF
DNA: TGTGCCAGCAGTCTTTACAATGAGCAGTTCTTC

size: NA
J: TRBJ1-1
V: TRBV30
D: TRBD1
CDR3: CAWSVGGFGEAFF
DNA: TGTGCCTGGAGTGTAGGGGGCTTCGGTGAAGCTTTCTTT

size: NA
J: TRBJ1-1
V: TRBV5-1
D: NA
CDR3: CASSLDKTGTEAFF
DNA: TGCGCCAGCAGCCTGGACAAGACTGGGACTGAAGCTTTCTTT

size: NA
J: TRBJ2-1
V: TRBV9
D: TRBD2
CDR3: CASSLGLAEYNEQFF
DNA: TGTGCCAGCAGCCTGGGACTAGCGGAGTACAATGAGCAGTTCTTC

size: few
J: TRBJ2-7
V: TRBV12-3/TRBV12-4
D: TRBD1
CDR3: CASSSGGEQYF
DNA: TGTGCCAGCAGCTCAGGGGGCGAGCAGTACTTC

size: NA
J: TRBJ2-5
V: TRBV19
D: TRBD1
CDR3: CASSTGTEYQETQYF
DNA: TGTGCCAGTAGTACCGGGACAGAGTACCAAGAGACCCAGTACTTC

size: NA
J: TRBJ2-2
V: TRBV4-1
D: NA
CDR3: CASSQDSRTVLSHIGELFF
DNA: TGCGCCAGCAGCCAAGACTCTCGGACAGTCCTTAGCCATATCGGGGAGCTGTTTTTT

size: NA
J: TRBJ2-1
V: TRBV7-3
D: TRBD1
CDR3: CASSLTTGSYNEQFF
DNA: TGTGCCAGCAGCTTGACGACAGGGAGCTACAATGAGCAGTTCTTC

size: once
J: TRBJ1-3
V: TRBV13
D: NA
CDR3: CASRPTGNTIYF
DNA: TGTGCCAGCAGGCCAACAGGAAACACCATATATTTT

size: few
J: TRBJ2-1
V: TRBV27
D: NA
CDR3: CASSPRVALYNEQFF
DNA: TGTGCCAGCAGCCCCCGGGTGGCTTTGTACAATGAGCAGTTCTTC

size: NA
J: TRBJ1-6
V: TRBV10-3
D: TRBD1
CDR3: CAISEQGTNSPLHF
DNA: TGTGCCATCAGCGAACAGGGGACAAATTCACCCCTCCACTTT

size: NA
J: TRBJ2-2
V: TRBV12-5
D: NA
CDR3: CASGLSVDGNTGELFF
DNA: TGTGCTAGTGGTCTGAGCGTCGATGGGAACACCGGGGAGCTGTTTTTT

size: NA
J: TRBJ1-1
V: TRBV30
D: NA
CDR3: CAWSDVANTEAFF
DNA: TGTGCCTGGAGTGACGTAGCGAACACTGAAGCTTTCTTT

size: few
J: TRBJ2-7
V: TRBV30
D: NA
CDR3: CAWRAGIHYEQYF
DNA: TGTGCCTGGAGGGCAGGGATTCACTACGAGCAGTACTTC

size: many
J: TRBJ2-2
V: TRBV12-3/TRBV12-4
D: NA
CDR3: CASSLRTLGLFF
DNA: TGTGCCAGCAGTTTAAGGACCCTAGGGCTGTTTTTT

size: NA
J: TRBJ1-2
V: TRBV6-5
D: TRBD1
CDR3: CASRQGNGEYYGYTF
DNA: TGTGCCAGCAGACAGGGGAATGGGGAATACTATGGCTACACCTTC

size: NA
J: TRBJ2-5
V: TRBV19
D: NA
CDR3: CASSPDQLRQTQYF
DNA: TGTGCCAGTAGCCCAGACCAGCTCCGGCAGACCCAGTACTTC

size: once
J: TRBJ2-1
V: TRBV29-1
D: NA
CDR3: CSVDSSSYNEQFF
DNA: TGCAGCGTTGACTCTAGCTCCTACAATGAGCAGTTCTTC

size: NA
J: TRBJ1-1
V: TRBV19
D: TRBD1
CDR3: CASSISPDRPLNTEAFF
DNA: TGTGCCAGTAGTATATCCCCGGACAGGCCCTTGAACACTGAAGCTTTCTTT

size: NA
J: TRBJ1-2
V: TRBV27
D: NA
CDR3: CASSLGQGGYGYTF
DNA: TGTGCCAGCAGTTTAGGTCAGGGAGGCTATGGCTACACCTTC